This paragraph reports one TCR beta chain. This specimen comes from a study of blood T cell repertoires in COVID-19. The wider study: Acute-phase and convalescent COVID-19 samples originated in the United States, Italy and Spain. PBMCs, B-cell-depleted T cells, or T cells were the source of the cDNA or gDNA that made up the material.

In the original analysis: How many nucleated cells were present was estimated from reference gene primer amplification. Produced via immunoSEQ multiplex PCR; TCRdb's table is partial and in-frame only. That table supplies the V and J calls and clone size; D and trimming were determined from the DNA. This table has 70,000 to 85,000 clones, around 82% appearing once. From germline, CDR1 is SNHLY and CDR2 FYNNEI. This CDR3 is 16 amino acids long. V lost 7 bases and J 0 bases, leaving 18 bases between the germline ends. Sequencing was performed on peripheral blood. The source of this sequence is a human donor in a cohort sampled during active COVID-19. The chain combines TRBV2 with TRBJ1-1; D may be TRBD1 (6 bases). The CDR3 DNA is TGTGCCAGCACCAAGAAGGGGGGGCGGATGAACACTGAAGCTTTCTTT. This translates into CASTKKGGRMNTEAFF.